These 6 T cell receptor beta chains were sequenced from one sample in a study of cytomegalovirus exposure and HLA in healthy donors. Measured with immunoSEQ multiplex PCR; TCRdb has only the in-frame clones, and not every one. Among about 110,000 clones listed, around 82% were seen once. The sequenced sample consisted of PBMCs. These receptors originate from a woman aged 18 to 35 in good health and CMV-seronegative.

CDR3 sequence reads: CASSKRGRGGNQPQHF. In nucleotides, the CDR3 is TGTGCCAGCAGCAAAAGAGGTCGGGGGGGCAATCAGCCCCAGCATTTT. This chain links TRBV21-1 with TRBJ1-5. TRBV21-1 is a pseudogene. The CDR3 contains 16 residues.

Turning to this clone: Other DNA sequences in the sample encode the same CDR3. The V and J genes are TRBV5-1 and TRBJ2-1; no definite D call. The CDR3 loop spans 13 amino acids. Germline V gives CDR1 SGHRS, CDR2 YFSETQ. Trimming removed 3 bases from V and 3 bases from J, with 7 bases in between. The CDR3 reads CASSSDNYNEQFF. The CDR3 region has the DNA TGCGCCAGCAGCTCCGACAACTACAATGAGCAGTTCTTC.

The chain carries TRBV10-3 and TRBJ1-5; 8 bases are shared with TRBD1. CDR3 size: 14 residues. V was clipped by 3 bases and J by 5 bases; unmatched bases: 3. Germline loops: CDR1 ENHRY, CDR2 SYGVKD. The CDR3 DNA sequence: TGTGCCATCAGTGACGAACAGGGGGATCAGCCCCAGCATTTT. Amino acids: CAISDEQGDQPQHF.

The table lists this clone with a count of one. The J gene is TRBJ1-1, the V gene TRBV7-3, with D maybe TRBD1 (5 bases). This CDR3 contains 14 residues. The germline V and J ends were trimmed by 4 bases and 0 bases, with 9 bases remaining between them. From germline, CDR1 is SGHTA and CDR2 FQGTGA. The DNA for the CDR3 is TGTGCCAGCAGCTCCGACAGTATGAACACTGAAGCTTTCTTT. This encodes CASSSDSMNTEAFF.

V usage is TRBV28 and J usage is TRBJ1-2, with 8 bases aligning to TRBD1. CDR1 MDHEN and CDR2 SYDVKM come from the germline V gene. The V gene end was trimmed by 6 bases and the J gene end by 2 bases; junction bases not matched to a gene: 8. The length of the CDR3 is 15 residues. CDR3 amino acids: CASSPPDRANYGYTF. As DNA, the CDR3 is TGTGCCAGCAGCCCGCCGGACAGGGCGAACTATGGCTACACCTTC.

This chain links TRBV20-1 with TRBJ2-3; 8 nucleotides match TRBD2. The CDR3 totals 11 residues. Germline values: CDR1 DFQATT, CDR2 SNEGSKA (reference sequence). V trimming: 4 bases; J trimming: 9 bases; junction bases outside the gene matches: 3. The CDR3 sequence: CSATRGGTQYF. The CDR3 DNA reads TGCAGTGCTACTCGGGGGGGAACGCAGTATTTT.